These 30 T cell receptor beta chains came from one sample sequenced in a study of CD8 T cells in Susac syndrome. An amount of RNA that ranged from roughly 0.5 to 1 ug was reverse transcribed with random hexamers. MiXCR, applied by TCRdb to the immunoSEQ multiplex PCR reads, yields one record per CDR3 protein. The sample includes over 150,000 distinct CDR3 sequences, 95% to 97% of them seen just once. The sequenced material came from CD4+ T cells from PBMCs. Receptors originate from a human donor with Susac syndrome.

This chain uses TRBV11-2 with TRBJ1-1; possibly TRBD1 for D (5 bases). Germline CDR1 is SGHAT and CDR2 is FQNNGV. The germline V and J ends were trimmed by 0 bases and 1 base, with 27 bases remaining between them. The CDR3 is 21 amino acids. The CDR3 DNA follows: TGTGCCAGCAGCTTAGATTACTGGCAGCCCGGGGGGGACGGAAAGAACACTGAAGCTTTCTTT. Residues: CASSLDYWQPGGDGKNTEAFF. Using reference TRBV11-2 and TRBJ1-1 for the parts outside the CDR3, the full variable domain is EAGVAQSPRYKIIEKRQSVAFWCNPISGHATLYWYQQILGQGPKLLIQFQNNGVVDDSQLPKDRFSAERLKGVDSTLKIQPAKLEDSAVYLCASSLDYWQPGGDGKNTEAFFGQGTRLTVV.

V is TRBV5-1 and J is TRBJ2-1; 8 bases match TRBD2. Germline V lookup: CDR1 SGHRS, CDR2 YFSETQ. Trimming took 0 bases from V and 7 from J; bases not matched to a gene: 6. The CDR3 loop spans 15 amino acids. The DNA for the CDR3 is TGCGCCAGCAGCTTGGTCGTGGGACTAGGGAATGAGCAGTTCTTC. Protein product: CASSLVVGLGNEQFF. The variable domain in full, completed from reference TRBV5-1 and TRBJ2-1, reads KAGVTQTPRYLIKTRGQQVTLSCSPISGHRSVSWYQQTPGQGLQFLFEYFSETQRNKGNFPGRFSGRQFSNSRSEMNVSTLELGDSALYLCASSLVVGLGNEQFFGPGTRLTVL.

The chain combines TRBV6-2 or TRBV6-3 with TRBJ2-7, with 9 bases fitting TRBD2. The J segment lost 0 bases and the V segment lost 5 bases, leaving 8 bases of the junction unmatched. This CDR3 contains 16 residues. The germline CDR1 and CDR2 sequences are MNHEY and SVGEGT. The chain's CDR3 is CASSPGLASSSYEQYF. The CDR3 nucleotides are TGTGCCAGCAGTCCCGGACTAGCGTCGAGCTCCTACGAGCAGTACTTC.

The chain is built from TRBV20-1 and TRBJ2-5; possibly TRBD1 or TRBD2 for D (5 bases each). V lost 5 bases to trimming and J lost 1 base, with 17 bases between them. From germline, CDR1 is DFQATT and CDR2 SNEGSKA (reference sequence). The CDR3 runs 15 residues. CDR3 sequence reads: CSAPQTEGLQETQYF. CDR3 in DNA: TGCAGTGCTCCGCAAACCGAGGGGCTCCAAGAGACCCAGTACTTC.

CDR3 region: CASSNAPGYEQYV. CDR3 nucleotides: TGTGCCAGCAGCAATGCGCCGGGCTACGAGCAGTACGTC. The chain combines TRBV6-2 or TRBV6-3 with TRBJ2-7; the D is unclear. Germline lookup yields CDR1 MNHEY and CDR2 SVGEGT. This CDR3 region has 13 residues. V was shortened by 6 bases and J by 3 bases, with 12 bases between the two germline ends.

The chain employs TRBV29-1 and TRBJ2-3; D ambiguous. Germline V lookup: CDR1 SQVTM, CDR2 ANQGSEA. This CDR3 comprises 14 residues. V was trimmed by 6 bases and J by 0 bases, leaving 13 bases between them. The CDR3 region has the DNA TGCAGCGTCCTTCTTGGCCTCAGCACAGATACGCAGTATTTT. Its translation is CSVLLGLSTDTQYF.

The chain recombines TRBV20-1 with TRBJ2-6; D remains ambiguous. V lost 3 bases and J 0 bases, leaving 6 bases between the germline ends. CDR3 length equals 14 residues. The germline CDR1 and CDR2 sequences are DFQATT and SNEGSKA (reference sequence). DNA for the CDR3: TGCAGTGCTAGGGGTCGCTCTGGGGCCAACGTCCTGACTTTC. Translation: CSARGRSGANVLTF.

The rearrangement uses TRBV14 and TRBJ2-1; D gene uncertain. The V and J ends lost 6 bases and 0 bases respectively, with 12 bases between them. The CDR3 consists of 15 residues. In germline, CDR1 is SGHDN, CDR2 FVKESK. CDR3 coding DNA: TGTGCCAGCAGTATGGAGCGCGGCTCCTACAATGAGCAGTTCTTC. Translated, it gives CASSMERGSYNEQFF.

V is TRBV7-2 and J is TRBJ2-7; a weak D match, TRBD2 (6 bases). V dropped 5 bases and J dropped 4 bases, with 18 bases sitting between them. CDR3 length: 15 residues. Germline assignment: CDR1 SGHTA and CDR2 FQGNSA. The chain's CDR3 is CASSPGGISGYEQYF. CDR3 in DNA: TGTGCCAGCAGCCCCGGCGGTATTAGCGGTTACGAGCAGTACTTC.

The chain carries TRBV3-1 and TRBJ1-4; no clear D gene. Deletions cut 4 bases from V and 7 bases from J, with 10 bases between. CDR3 size: 13 residues. CDR1 is LGHDT, CDR2 YNNKEL, per germline (reference sequence). The CDR3: CASSLRTAEKLFF. The CDR3 DNA follows: TGTGCCAGCAGCCTTCGGACGGCTGAAAAACTGTTTTTT.

The chain recombines TRBV15 with TRBJ2-1; D is ambiguous. Germline CDR1 LNHNV, CDR2 YYDKDF (reference sequence). The CDR3 consists of 11 residues. The germline V and J ends were trimmed by 0 bases and 8 bases, with 2 bases remaining between them. CDR3 amino acids: CATSRDYEQFF. The DNA for the CDR3 is TGTGCCACCAGCAGAGATTATGAGCAGTTCTTC.

The rearrangement links TRBV5-5 to TRBJ2-5, with 9 bases identical to TRBD1. V lost 4 bases and J lost 5; bases outside the gene matches: 9. Germline V gives CDR1 SGHKS, CDR2 YYEKEE (reference sequence). The CDR3 is 15 residues long. The CDR3 protein is CASSPPTGGAETQYF. CDR3 DNA: TGTGCCAGCAGCCCGCCGACAGGGGGTGCGGAGACCCAGTACTTC.

This chain joins TRBV24-1 and TRBJ2-7; no firm D call. Germline loops: CDR1 KGHDR, CDR2 SFDVKD. V lost 6 bases and J 3 bases, leaving 14 bases between the germline ends. The CDR3 spans 14 residues. CDR3 sequence: CATSPTSSLYEQYF. In DNA form, the CDR3 reads TGTGCCACCAGTCCGACTTCCAGTCTCTACGAGCAGTACTTC.

The chain links TRBV25-1 to TRBJ1-5; maybe TRBD1 (5 bases). The CDR3 has 13 residues. Germline CDR1 reads MGHDK; CDR2 reads SYGVNS. V lost 6 bases to trimming and J lost 9 bases, with 15 bases between them. The CDR3 DNA reads as TGTGCCAGCAGAGGACCTCAGGGTACGCCCCAGCATTTT. Translating gives CASRGPQGTPQHF.

This clonotype appeared a single time. The DNA for the CDR3 is TGTGCCAGCAGGGCAGGGGAGACCCGGGGGACTGAAGCTTTCTTT. This encodes CASRAGETRGTEAFF. The rearrangement links TRBV2 to TRBJ1-1; D possibly corresponds to TRBD1 (6 bases). The germline CDR1 and CDR2 sequences are SNHLY and FYNNEI. The germline V and J ends were trimmed by 6 bases and 5 bases, with 19 bases remaining between them. The CDR3 has 15 amino acids.

This chain connects TRBV20-1 to TRBJ1-1; D possibly corresponds to TRBD1 (5 bases). The CDR3 runs to 13 residues. V was clipped by 6 bases and J by 4 bases, with 15 bases between them. Germline CDR1 and CDR2: DFQATT and SNEGSKA (reference sequence). CDR3: CSASREGRTEAFF. The CDR3 region has the DNA TGCAGTGCCTCGCGGGAGGGGCGCACTGAAGCTTTCTTT.

V gene TRBV7-9 combines with J gene TRBJ1-2; D is unclear. Trimming left V 1 base short and J 1 base short, with 4 bases between. In germline, CDR1 is SEHNR, CDR2 FQNEAQ (reference sequence). This CDR3 is 13 amino acids long. Here the CDR3 reads CASSLEINYGYTF. The CDR3 nucleotides read TGTGCCAGCAGCTTAGAGATTAACTATGGCTACACCTTC.

The chain carries TRBV7-2 and TRBJ2-2, with D possibly being TRBD2 (5 bases). There are 16 residues in the CDR3. Germline CDR1 is SGHTA and CDR2 is FQGNSA. Between the trimmed V and J ends, which lost 5 bases and 3 bases, there was a span of 16 bases. This CDR3 reads CASSAILEWDTGELFF. CDR3 in DNA: TGTGCCAGCAGCGCCATACTAGAATGGGACACCGGGGAGCTGTTTTTT.

Only a few counts were recorded for this clonotype. The chain has TRBV6-5 and TRBJ2-1, with D possibly being TRBD2 (5 bases). This CDR3 is 16 amino acids long. Between the trimmed V and J ends, which lost 2 bases and 0 bases, there was a span of 11 bases. CDR1 is MNHEY, CDR2 SVGAGI, per germline. The CDR3: CASSYRRVSSYNEQFF. The DNA of the CDR3 is TGTGCCAGCAGTTACAGGCGGGTCAGCTCCTACAATGAGCAGTTCTTC.

The CDR3, as DNA: TGTGCCAGCAGTCGTTCGAGTCTATATAATTCACCCCTCCACTTT. It yields the protein CASSRSSLYNSPLHF. The chain recombines TRBV11-1 with TRBJ1-6; no definite D call. Germline values: CDR1 SGHAT, CDR2 FQDESV (reference sequence). The CDR3 consists of 15 residues. With 6 bases removed from V and 4 bases from J, the gap between germline ends came to 13 bases.

This chain uses TRBV3-1 with TRBJ2-3; 7 bases agree with TRBD2. J gave up 0 bases and V 4 bases, and 7 bases lay outside the gene matches. The CDR3 has 16 residues. Germline CDR1 and CDR2: LGHDT and YNNKEL (reference sequence). CDR3: CASSPSSGSSTDTQYF. For the CDR3, the DNA is TGTGCCAGCAGCCCCTCTAGCGGTTCTAGCACAGATACGCAGTATTTT.

CDR3 residues: CASSWSVKDTQYF. The CDR3 DNA is TGTGCCAGCAGTTGGTCGGTCAAAGATACGCAGTATTTT. The chain carries TRBV28 and TRBJ2-3; no firm D call. The germline V and J ends were trimmed by 4 bases and 5 bases, with 10 bases remaining between them. CDR1 is MDHEN and CDR2 is SYDVKM in the germline V gene. This CDR3 is built from 13 residues. The full variable domain, in which reference TRBV28 and TRBJ2-3 provide the parts outside the CDR3, is DVKVTQSSRYLVKRTGEKVFLECVQDMDHENMFWYRQDPGLGLRLIYFSYDVKMKEKGDIPEGYSVSREKKERFSLILESASTNQTSMYLCASSWSVKDTQYFGPGTRLTVL.

The V and J genes are TRBV7-3 and TRBJ2-5, with TRBD2 identical over 9 bases. V trimming: 2 bases; J trimming: 4 bases; junction bases outside the gene matches: 5. CDR3 length: 15 amino acids. The germline V gene has CDR1 SGHTA and CDR2 FQGTGA. CDR3 coding DNA: TGTGCCAGCAGCTTACCGATTAGCGGGGGAGAGACCCAGTACTTC. It yields the protein CASSLPISGGETQYF.

The chain links TRBV4-3 to TRBJ2-2; perhaps TRBD1 as D (5 bases). Germline CDR1 is LGHNA and CDR2 is YSLEER. With 0 bases removed from V and 9 bases from J, the gap between germline ends came to 11 bases. This CDR3 is built from 14 residues. The DNA for the CDR3 is TGCGCCAGCAGCCAAGAACAGGCCACGAGGGAGCTGTTTTTT. It specifies CASSQEQATRELFF.

CDR3 amino acids: CASSRRQGRGELFF. The CDR3 DNA follows: TGTGCCAGCAGCCGCCGGCAGGGTCGAGGGGAGCTGTTTTTT. V gene TRBV3-1 combines with J gene TRBJ2-2; a weak D match, TRBD1 (5 bases). The length of the CDR3 is 14 residues. Looked up from germline, CDR1 is LGHDT and CDR2 is YNNKEL (reference sequence). Trimming shortened V by 4 bases and J by 8 bases, and 14 bases separated the two germline ends.

V gene TRBV7-9 combines with J gene TRBJ2-5, with 9 bases fitting TRBD1. The V gene end was trimmed by 3 bases and the J gene end by 5 bases; junction bases not matched to a gene: 7. This CDR3 spans 15 amino acids. The germline gives CDR1 SEHNR, CDR2 FQNEAQ (reference sequence). This chain's CDR3 is CASSFGTGRFETQYF. The CDR3 region has the DNA TGTGCCAGCAGCTTCGGGACAGGGCGATTTGAGACCCAGTACTTC.

The V gene is TRBV20-1, the J gene TRBJ2-7; unclear D gene. Germline V CDR1 and CDR2: DFQATT, SNEGSKA (reference sequence). V lost 2 bases and J lost 3, with 17 bases in between. The CDR3 has 15 residues. The CDR3 DNA follows: TGCAGTGCTAGAAGTGGTAAATGGGGTGGCTACGAGCAGTACTTC. It encodes CSARSGKWGGYEQYF.

V usage is TRBV6-5 and J usage is TRBJ2-7, with D tentatively TRBD2 (5 bases). The ends were cut back, 7 bases at V and 6 bases at J, with 19 bases in the middle. Germline CDR1 and CDR2: MNHEY and SVGAGI. The CDR3 is made up of 14 amino acids. Written as DNA, the CDR3 is TGTGCCAGCACCCCCGGGGAACCACTACGCGAGCAGTACGTC. Protein: CASTPGEPLREQYV.

The chain combines TRBV3-1 with TRBJ2-3; D gene unclear. Trimming shortened V by 4 bases and J by 6 bases, and 8 bases separated the two germline ends. Germline CDR1 is LGHDT and CDR2 is YNNKEL (reference sequence). The CDR3 is 12 residues long. CDR3 in DNA: TGTGCCAGCAGCCCCTCAGTGGATACGCAGTATTTT. This sequence encodes CASSPSVDTQYF.

This chain uses TRBV21-1 with TRBJ2-5; the table assigns TRBD1, which was not confirmed against the DNA. TRBV21-1 is a recognized pseudogene. The CDR3 is made up of 12 amino acids. This CDR3 reads CASSNDRGTQYF. As DNA, the CDR3 is TGTGCCAGCAGCAACGACCGGGGGACCCAGTACTTC.